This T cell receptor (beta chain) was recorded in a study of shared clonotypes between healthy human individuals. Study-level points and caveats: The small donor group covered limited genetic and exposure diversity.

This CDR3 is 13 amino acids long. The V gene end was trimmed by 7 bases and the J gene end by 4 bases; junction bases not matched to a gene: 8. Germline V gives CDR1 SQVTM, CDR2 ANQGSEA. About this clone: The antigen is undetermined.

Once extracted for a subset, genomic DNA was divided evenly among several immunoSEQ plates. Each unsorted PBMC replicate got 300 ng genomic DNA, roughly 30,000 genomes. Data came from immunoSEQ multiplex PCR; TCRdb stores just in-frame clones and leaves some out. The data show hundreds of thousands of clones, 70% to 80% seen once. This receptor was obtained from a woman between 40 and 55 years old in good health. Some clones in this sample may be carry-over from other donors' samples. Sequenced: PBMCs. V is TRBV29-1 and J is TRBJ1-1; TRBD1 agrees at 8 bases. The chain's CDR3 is CSGSRGRGTEAFF. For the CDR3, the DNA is TGCAGCGGATCCAGGGGGCGAGGCACTGAAGCTTTCTTT.